The clone carrying this T cell receptor beta chain was seen a handful of times. MiXCR, run by TCRdb on the RT-PCR reads, gives a single entry per CDR3 protein. The sample records some 230,000 distinct CDR3 sequences, 11% to 15% being singletons. The data are from a study of patients and donors after allogeneic stem cell transplantation. V shed 4 bases and J shed 5 bases, with 14 bases lying between them. The length of the CDR3 is 14 residues. CDR1 is KGHSY, CDR2 FQNENV, per germline. Input material: blood, either unsorted or a sorted T cell fraction (not recorded which). The chain joins TRBV16 to TRBJ1-2; D is unresolved. This receptor was identified in a human donor who was either an allogeneic HSCT recipient or a stem cell or donor lymphocyte infusion donor (not recorded which). It is not recorded whose cells these are; they may come from a transplant donor. CDR3: CASSPPGFRYGYTF. In DNA, the CDR3 is TGTGCCAGCAGCCCCCCGGGTTTTCGGTATGGCTACACCTTC. The entire variable domain, with the rest obtained from reference TRBV16 and TRBJ1-2, is as follows: GEEVAQTPKHLVRGEGQKAKLYCAPIKGHSYVFWYQQVLKNEFKFLISFQNENVFDETGMPKERFSAKCLPNSPCSLEIQATKLEDSAVYFCASSPPGFRYGYTFGSGTRLTVV.